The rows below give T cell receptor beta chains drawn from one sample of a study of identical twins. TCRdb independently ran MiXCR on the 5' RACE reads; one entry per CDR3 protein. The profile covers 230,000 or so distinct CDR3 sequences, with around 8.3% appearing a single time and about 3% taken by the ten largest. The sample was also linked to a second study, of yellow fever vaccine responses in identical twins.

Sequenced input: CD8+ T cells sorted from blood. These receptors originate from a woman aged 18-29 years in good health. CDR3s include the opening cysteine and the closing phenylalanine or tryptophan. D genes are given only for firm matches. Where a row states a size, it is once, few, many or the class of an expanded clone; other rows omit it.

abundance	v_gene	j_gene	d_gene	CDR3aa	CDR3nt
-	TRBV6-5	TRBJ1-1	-	CASSYSMADEAFF	TGTGCCAGCAGTTACTCGATGGCGGACGAAGCTTTCTTT
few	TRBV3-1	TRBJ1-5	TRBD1	CASSQAGGAGQPQHF	TGTGCCAGCAGCCAGGCAGGGGGCGCGGGTCAGCCCCAGCATTTT
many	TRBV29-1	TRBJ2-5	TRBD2	CSVEGLAEETQYF	TGCAGCGTTGAAGGCCTAGCGGAAGAGACCCAGTACTTC
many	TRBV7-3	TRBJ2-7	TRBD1	CASSTTGGASYEQYF	TGTGCCAGCAGCACAACAGGGGGCGCCTCCTACGAGCAGTACTTC
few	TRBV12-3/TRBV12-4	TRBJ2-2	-	CASRQVGGVTGELFF	TGTGCCAGCAGACAAGTGGGGGGAGTTACCGGGGAGCTGTTTTTT
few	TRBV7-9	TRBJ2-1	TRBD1	CASGGQGGSSYNEQFF	TGTGCCAGCGGAGGACAGGGGGGGAGCTCCTACAATGAGCAGTTCTTC
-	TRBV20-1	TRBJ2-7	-	CSARSRSSYEQYF	TGCAGTGCTCGCAGCCGGAGCTCCTACGAGCAGTACTTC
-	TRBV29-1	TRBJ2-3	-	CSVRQPNTDTQYF	TGCAGCGTTCGACAGCCGAACACAGATACGCAGTATTTT
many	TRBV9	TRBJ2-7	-	CATYKGTPGSYEQYF	TGTGCCACCTACAAAGGGACTCCCGGCTCCTACGAGCAGTACTTC
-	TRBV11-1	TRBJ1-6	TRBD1	CASSSPIQRQGAFSPLHF	TGTGCCAGCAGCTCGCCGATCCAGAGACAGGGGGCTTTTTCACCCCTCCACTTT
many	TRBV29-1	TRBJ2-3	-	CSVFGGWADTQYF	TGCAGCGTTTTCGGGGGTTGGGCAGATACGCAGTATTTT
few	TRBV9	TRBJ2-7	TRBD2	CASSLTSGGSYEQYF	TGTGCCAGCAGCCTTACTAGCGGCGGCTCCTACGAGCAGTACTTC
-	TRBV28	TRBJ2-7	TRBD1	CASSSPQSDRVLSYEQYF	TGTGCCAGCAGTTCCCCCCAGTCGGACAGGGTACTCTCCTACGAGCAGTACTTC
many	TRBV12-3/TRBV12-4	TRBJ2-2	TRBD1	CASRIRDRGAGELFF	TGTGCCAGCAGGATAAGGGACAGGGGTGCCGGGGAGCTGTTTTTT
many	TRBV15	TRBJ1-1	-	CATSPYPDPPSEAFF	TGTGCCACCAGCCCCTATCCGGACCCCCCCTCTGAAGCTTTCTTT
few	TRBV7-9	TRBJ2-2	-	CASSLEGTGELFF	TGTGCCAGCAGCTTAGAGGGAACCGGGGAGCTGTTTTTT
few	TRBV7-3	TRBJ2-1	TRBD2	CASSITTSGGYEQFF	TGTGCCAGCAGCATAACGACTAGCGGGGGGTATGAGCAGTTCTTC
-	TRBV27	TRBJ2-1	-	CASSPRTEVNEQFF	TGTGCCAGCAGTCCCCGGACAGAAGTCAATGAGCAGTTCTTC
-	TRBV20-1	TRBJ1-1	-	CSARDLQGTEAFF	TGCAGTGCTAGGGATCTACAGGGAACTGAAGCTTTCTTT
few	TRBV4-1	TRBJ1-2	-	CASSQGAGYTF	TGCGCCAGCAGCCAAGGGGCTGGCTACACCTTC
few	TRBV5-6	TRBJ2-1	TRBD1	CASRPGTGAYNEQFF	TGTGCCAGCAGACCCGGGACAGGTGCCTACAATGAGCAGTTCTTC
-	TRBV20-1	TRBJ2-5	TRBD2	CSARDGTSGGGTQYF	TGCAGTGCTAGAGATGGGACTAGCGGGGGGGGGACCCAGTACTTC